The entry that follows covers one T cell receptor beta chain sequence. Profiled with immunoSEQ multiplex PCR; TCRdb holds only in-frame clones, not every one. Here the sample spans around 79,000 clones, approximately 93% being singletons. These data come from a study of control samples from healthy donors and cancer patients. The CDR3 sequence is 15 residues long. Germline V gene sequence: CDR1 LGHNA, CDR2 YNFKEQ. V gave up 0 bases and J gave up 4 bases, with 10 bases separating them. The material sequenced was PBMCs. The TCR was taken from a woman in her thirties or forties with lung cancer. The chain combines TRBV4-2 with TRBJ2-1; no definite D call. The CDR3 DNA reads TGTGCCAGCAGCCAAGATCTAGGACCTTACAATGAGCAGTTCTTC. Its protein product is CASSQDLGPYNEQFF.